The sample holds one count of the clone carrying this T cell receptor beta chain. The method was immunoSEQ multiplex PCR; TCRdb's version includes in-frame clones alone and lacks a portion of them. The sample lists around 310,000 clones; almost 80% were seen once. This entry comes from a study of cytotoxic CD8 clonotypes in ibrutinib-treated CLL. Extraction of roughly 2 micrograms of genomic DNA from cryopreserved PBMCs supplied material for TCR beta libraries. This TCR was recovered from a human donor with chronic lymphocytic leukemia. Specimen: PBMCs, collected before ibrutinib treatment.

The DNA for the CDR3 is TGTGCCAGCTCATCGGGGAGCCTTTCGGAGCAGTACTTC. This sequence encodes CASSSGSLSEQYF. The genes are TRBV18 and TRBJ2-7; perhaps TRBD2 as D (5 bases). The CDR3 spans 13 residues. Between the trimmed V and J ends, which lost 5 bases and 7 bases, there was a span of 15 bases. CDR1 and CDR2 from the germline V gene are KGHSH and LQKENI.